The 29 T cell receptor beta chains below come from one sample, sequenced in a study of OX40 agonist ivuxolimab in advanced cancers. Sequencing was performed with immunoSEQ multiplex PCR; in TCRdb, only in-frame clones are kept and a portion is missing. The data contain about 73,000 clones, 86% of them singletons. This specimen was CD4+ or CD8+ T cells sorted from blood, taken in a trial of the OX40 agonist ivuxolimab. These receptors were taken from an adult with an advanced solid tumor such as melanoma, head and neck, liver or kidney cancer.

The rearrangement uses TRBV5-4 and TRBJ2-7; D not certain. The germline V gene encodes CDR1 SGHNT and CDR2 YYREEE (reference sequence). The ends were cut back, 1 base at V and 1 base at J, with 9 bases in the middle. The CDR3 totals 14 residues. CDR3 amino acids: CASSLLSRSYEQYF. For the CDR3, the DNA is TGTGCCAGCAGCTTGTTGTCGAGATCCTACGAGCAGTACTTC.

The rearrangement joins TRBV14 to TRBJ1-1, with D possibly TRBD1 on 5 matching bases. V lost 1 base to trimming and J lost 5 bases, with 8 bases between them. CDR1 and CDR2 from the germline V gene are SGHDN and FVKESK. There are 13 residues in the CDR3. This CDR3 reads CASSQGRGTEAFF. The CDR3 DNA reads TGTGCCAGCAGCCAAGGGCGGGGGACTGAAGCTTTCTTT.

This sequence joins TRBV9 and TRBJ2-3; possible D gene TRBD1, 6 bases. The CDR3 extends over 17 amino acids. CDR1 and CDR2 from the germline V gene are SGDLS and YYNGEE. Trimming removed 0 bases at V and 0 bases at J, with 14 bases between. The CDR3 DNA is TGTGCCAGCAGCGTAGCGTCGGACAGCTACAGCACAGATACGCAGTATTTT. As protein: CASSVASDSYSTDTQYF.

J is TRBJ2-5 and V is TRBV28, with TRBD1 matching 8 bases. Germline V gene data show CDR1 as MDHEN and CDR2 as SYDVKM. J was trimmed by 5 bases and V by 2 bases; bases with no gene match: 16. This CDR3 has 18 residues. The CDR3 here is CASSLALSGQGLRETQYF. The CDR3 region has the DNA TGTGCCAGCAGTTTAGCCCTCTCTGGACAGGGCCTCCGGGAGACCCAGTACTTC.

J is TRBJ2-3 and V is TRBV5-5; D may be TRBD1 or TRBD2 (5 bases each). This CDR3 is built from 11 residues. V lost 2 bases to trimming and J lost 8 bases, with 6 bases between them. Germline V gene lookup returns CDR1 SGHKS and CDR2 YYEKEE (reference sequence). The CDR3 nucleotides are TGTGCCAGCAGCTTCGGGGCTACGCAGTATTTT. Residues: CASSFGATQYF.

This chain uses TRBV20-1 with TRBJ2-1; unclear D gene. CDR1 is DFQATT and CDR2 is SNEGSKA in the germline V gene (reference sequence). The CDR3 runs 11 residues. V was trimmed by 6 bases and J by 3 bases, leaving 6 bases between them. The CDR3, as DNA: TGCAGTGCCCCGAACTACAATGAGCAGTTCTTC. It specifies CSAPNYNEQFF.

The V gene is TRBV10-3, the J gene TRBJ2-3, with 7 bases fitting TRBD2. V trimming: 6 bases; J trimming: 2 bases; junction bases outside the gene matches: 5. The CDR3 contains 14 residues. Germline CDR1 ENHRY, CDR2 SYGVKD. The CDR3 region has the DNA TGTGCCATCAGCACTAGCGTCCTCACAGATACGCAGTATTTT. Protein product: CAISTSVLTDTQYF.

This chain uses TRBV6-5 with TRBJ1-2; D might be TRBD1 (5 bases). CDR3 length: 13 amino acids. Germline lookup yields CDR1 MNHEY and CDR2 SVGAGI. Trimming removed 8 bases at V and 10 bases at J, with 20 bases between. Written as DNA, the CDR3 is TGTGCCAGCCCGGAGTGGGGACTCCTAATCTACACCTTC. As protein: CASPEWGLLIYTF.

The chain carries TRBV5-1 and TRBJ2-5, with 7 nucleotides matching TRBD1. This CDR3 is built from 13 residues. The ends lost 6 bases at V and 1 base at J; junction bases unmatched: 3. The germline V gene has CDR1 SGHRS and CDR2 YFSETQ. In nucleotides, the CDR3 is TGCGCCAGCAACACAGGGGCCCAAGAGACCCAGTACTTC. It translates to CASNTGAQETQYF.

This clone was detected a few times. The chain links TRBV2 to TRBJ1-1; D gene unclear. Germline CDR1 is SNHLY and CDR2 is FYNNEI. The CDR3 is 14 residues long. Between the trimmed V and J ends, which lost 7 bases and 0 bases, there was a span of 12 bases. The DNA for the CDR3 is TGTGCCAGCACAGAGGGTCAGATGAACACTGAAGCTTTCTTT. Translated, it gives CASTEGQMNTEAFF. Complete variable domain (other parts from reference TRBV2 and TRBJ1-1): EPEVTQTPSHQVTQMGQEVILRCVPISNHLYFYWYRQILGQKVEFLVSFYNNEISEKSEIFDDQFSVERPDGSNFTLKIRSTKLEDSAMYFCASTEGQMNTEAFFGQGTRLTVV.

The rearrangement uses TRBV6-1 and TRBJ2-1; TRBD2 aligns across 9 bases. The length of the CDR3 is 14 residues. Germline V gene sequence: CDR1 MNHNS, CDR2 SASEGT. J gave up 9 bases and V 3 bases, and 6 bases lay outside the gene matches. CDR3 nucleotides: TGTGCCAGCAGTGATGGGACTAGCTTAGGTGAGCAGTTCTTC. Translated: CASSDGTSLGEQFF.

V gene TRBV10-3 combines with J gene TRBJ2-4; TRBD1 matches 7 bases. With 1 base clipped from V and 0 bases from J, the junction kept 6 bases outside the gene matches. The CDR3 is 17 residues long. Germline lookup yields CDR1 ENHRY and CDR2 SYGVKD. CDR3 region: CAISEYGTDTAKNIQYF. CDR3 in DNA: TGTGCCATCAGTGAGTACGGGACAGATACAGCCAAAAACATTCAGTACTTC.

The chain's CDR3 is CASKPDSRRNSPLHF. The CDR3 nucleotides read TGTGCCAGCAAGCCGGACAGTCGAAGGAATTCACCCCTCCACTTT. The rearrangement uses TRBV6-6 and TRBJ1-6; D might be TRBD1 (6 bases). Per the germline V gene, CDR1 is MNHNY and CDR2 is SVGAGI (reference sequence). Trimming stripped 7 bases from V and 7 bases from J, with 17 bases between. CDR3 length: 15 residues.

This chain links TRBV5-1 with TRBJ2-4; D unresolved. V lost 4 bases to trimming and J lost 5 bases, with 4 bases between them. Germline V CDR1 and CDR2: SGHRS, YFSETQ. This CDR3 comprises 11 residues. The CDR3 nucleotides read TGCGCCAGCAGCCGTGAAAACATTCAGTACTTC. The encoded protein is CASSRENIQYF.

The genes are TRBV5-4 and TRBJ1-2; D possibly corresponds to TRBD1 (5 bases). Trimming stripped 0 bases from V and 4 bases from J, with 13 bases between. The germline V gene has CDR1 SGHNT and CDR2 YYREEE (reference sequence). The CDR3 loop spans 15 amino acids. CDR3 amino acids: CASSLVGRVGYGYTF. CDR3 bases: TGTGCCAGCAGCTTGGTGGGCAGGGTCGGCTATGGCTACACCTTC.

The J gene is TRBJ2-3, the V gene TRBV10-3; TRBD2 matches 11 bases. The CDR3 extends over 17 amino acids. CDR1 is ENHRY and CDR2 is SYGVKD in the germline V gene. V lost 0 bases and J lost 0; bases outside the gene matches: 2. DNA of the CDR3: TGTGCCATCAGTGAGTCCTGGACTAGCGGGAGCACAGATACGCAGTATTTT. Translation: CAISESWTSGSTDTQYF.

This clone was seen only a few times. The gene calls are TRBV7-6 and TRBJ2-2; 9 nucleotides line up with TRBD1. Germline values: CDR1 SGHVS, CDR2 FNYEAQ. V was clipped by 5 bases and J by 5 bases; unmatched bases: 6. The CDR3 is 15 amino acids. CDR3 in amino acids: CASSRGQGGTGELFF. In DNA form, the CDR3 reads TGTGCCAGCAGCCGGGGACAGGGCGGGACCGGGGAGCTGTTTTTT.

The rearrangement joins TRBV5-1 to TRBJ2-3; D remains unclear. This CDR3 spans 12 amino acids. V dropped 0 bases and J dropped 5 bases, with 4 bases sitting between them. The germline CDR1 and CDR2 sequences are SGHRS and YFSETQ. CDR3 nucleotide sequence: TGCGCCAGCAGCTTGGAAGGAGATACGCAGTATTTT. The encoded protein is CASSLEGDTQYF.

The chain is built from TRBV11-2 and TRBJ1-2; D is unresolved. With 1 base removed from V and 3 bases from J, the gap between germline ends came to 6 bases. Germline lookup yields CDR1 SGHAT and CDR2 FQNNGV. The CDR3 totals 13 residues. The CDR3 coding sequence is TGTGCCAGCAGCTTAGCAAGAGACTATGGCTACACCTTC. Protein sequence: CASSLARDYGYTF.

The sample holds one count of this clone. The V gene is TRBV5-4, the J gene TRBJ1-5; D might be TRBD1 (6 bases). V was shortened by 7 bases and J by 4 bases, with 15 bases between the two germline ends. This CDR3 region has 14 residues. The V gene's germline CDR1 is SGHNT and CDR2 YYREEE (reference sequence). CDR3: CASRQQGENQPQHF. Here the CDR3 DNA reads TGTGCCAGCCGACAACAGGGAGAGAATCAGCCCCAGCATTTT. The variable domain in full, completed from reference TRBV5-4 and TRBJ1-5, reads ETGVTQSPTHLIKTRGQQVTLRCSSQSGHNTVSWYQQALGQGPQFIFQYYREEENGRGNFPPRFSGLQFPNYSSELNVNALELDDSALYLCASRQQGENQPQHFGDGTRLSIL.

The V gene is TRBV19, the J gene TRBJ1-4, with no clear D. This CDR3 is built from 13 residues. Germline values: CDR1 LNHDA, CDR2 SQIVND (reference sequence). V dropped 3 bases and J dropped 8 bases, with 10 bases sitting between them. The CDR3 region is CASSIVSWEKLFF. Written as DNA, the CDR3 is TGTGCCAGTAGTATTGTCAGTTGGGAAAAACTGTTTTTT.

For the CDR3, the DNA is TGTGCCAGCAGCTCAGGGGTGTACTATGGCTACACCTTC. Its protein is CASSSGVYYGYTF. J is TRBJ1-2 and V is TRBV7-9, with D perhaps TRBD1 (6 bases). The CDR3 is 13 amino acids. Germline V lookup: CDR1 SEHNR, CDR2 FQNEAQ (reference sequence). V lost 4 bases to trimming and J lost 3 bases, with 9 bases between them.

The V gene is TRBV5-4, the J gene TRBJ2-1; D is uncertain. This CDR3 is 14 amino acids long. V was trimmed by 4 bases and J by 9 bases, leaving 17 bases between them. Germline CDR1 SGHNT, CDR2 YYREEE (reference sequence). CDR3 DNA: TGTGCCAGCAGCCGAGGTAGTGGGCCTACTGAGCAGTTCTTC. It codes for CASSRGSGPTEQFF.

This rearrangement joins TRBV5-6 to TRBJ1-3; D is undetermined. With 4 bases removed from V and 0 bases from J, the gap between germline ends came to 14 bases. Germline-derived CDR1 and CDR2 are SGHDT and YYEEEE. The CDR3 has 16 residues. The CDR3 coding sequence is TGTGCCAGCAGCCCTACAGTGATCAGCTCTGGAAACACCATATATTTT. Its translation: CASSPTVISSGNTIYF.

This clone was counted once. The V call is TRBV7-9, the J call TRBJ1-2; maybe TRBD1 (5 bases). Germline values: CDR1 SEHNR, CDR2 FQNEAQ (reference sequence). Deletions cut 1 base from V and 8 bases from J, with 17 bases between. CDR3 length: 15 residues. Here the CDR3 reads CASSLDPREGEGYTF. Here the CDR3 DNA reads TGTGCCAGCAGCTTAGATCCCCGGGAAGGGGAGGGCTACACCTTC.

The genes are TRBV19 and TRBJ2-5; 7 bases fit TRBD1. V dropped 5 bases and J dropped 5; count of bases not matched to a gene: 14. Germline V gene sequence: CDR1 LNHDA, CDR2 SQIVND (reference sequence). This CDR3 spans 16 amino acids. The CDR3 region is CASSSMGQPPGETQYF. Written as DNA, the CDR3 is TGTGCCAGTAGTTCGATGGGACAGCCTCCCGGGGAGACCCAGTACTTC.

The chain couples TRBV29-1 to TRBJ1-4, with D possibly being TRBD1 (6 bases). Germline V gene sequence: CDR1 SQVTM, CDR2 ANQGSEA. Trimming shortened V by 4 bases and J by 3 bases, and 15 bases separated the two germline ends. The CDR3 has 15 amino acids. DNA for the CDR3: TGCAGCGTTGTACCCCTCCAGGGGTCTAATGAAAAACTGTTTTTT. Its translation: CSVVPLQGSNEKLFF.

This rearrangement joins TRBV18 to TRBJ1-1; no clear D. V shed 3 bases and J shed 1 base, with 12 bases lying between them. Germline loops: CDR1 KGHSH, CDR2 LQKENI. The CDR3 runs to 15 residues. CDR3: CASSPLESKNTEAFF. The CDR3 DNA is TGTGCCAGCTCACCTTTAGAGAGCAAGAACACTGAAGCTTTCTTT. Together with reference TRBV18 and TRBJ1-1, the CDR3 gives the full variable domain: NAGVMQNPRHLVRRRGQEARLRCSPMKGHSHVYWYRQLPEEGLKFMVYLQKENIIDESGMPKERFSAEFPKEGPSILRIQQVVRGDSAAYFCASSPLESKNTEAFFGQGTRLTVV.

This chain joins TRBV19 and TRBJ1-3; D is perhaps TRBD1 (6 bases). Germline CDR1 is LNHDA and CDR2 is SQIVND (reference sequence). The V and J ends lost 1 base and 4 bases respectively, with 8 bases between them. This CDR3 has 14 residues. The CDR3 sequence is CASSIAGVGNTIYF. The CDR3 DNA follows: TGTGCCAGTAGTATAGCAGGGGTCGGAAACACCATATATTTT.